This T cell receptor (beta chain) emerged from a study of control samples from healthy donors and cancer patients. The repertoire was sequenced with immunoSEQ multiplex PCR; TCRdb's copy has only in-frame clones and lacks some. The sample lists around 170,000 clones, 85% to 90% seen once, with 1.4% in the top ten. V lost 5 bases and J lost 3; bases outside the gene matches: 3. CDR3 length: 13 amino acids. Looked up from germline, CDR1 is LNHDA and CDR2 is SQIVND (reference sequence). V and J are TRBV19 and TRBJ1-1, with 7 bases identical to TRBD1. Sequenced input: blood. The receptor was isolated from a woman in her forties or fifties in good health. The CDR3: CASSVDRDTEAFF. The CDR3 DNA follows: TGTGCCAGTAGTGTTGACAGGGACACTGAAGCTTTCTTT.